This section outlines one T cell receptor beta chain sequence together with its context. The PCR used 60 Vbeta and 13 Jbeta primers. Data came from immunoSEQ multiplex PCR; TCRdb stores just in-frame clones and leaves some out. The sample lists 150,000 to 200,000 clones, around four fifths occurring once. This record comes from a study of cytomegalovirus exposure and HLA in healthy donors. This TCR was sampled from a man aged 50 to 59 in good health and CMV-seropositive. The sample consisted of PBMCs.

CDR3 bases: TGTGCCAGCAGCTTATCGTCCGGAATCACTAACAATGAGCAGTTCTTC. This encodes CASSLSSGITNNEQFF. The chain is built from TRBV7-9 and TRBJ2-1; no reliable D call. Trimming shortened V by 2 bases and J by 5 bases, and 16 bases separated the two germline ends. CDR3 length: 16 amino acids. From germline, CDR1 is SEHNR and CDR2 FQNEAQ (reference sequence). Full variable domain (rest looked up from reference TRBV7-9 and TRBJ2-1): DTGVSQNPRHKITKRGQNVTFRCDPISEHNRLYWYRQTLGQGPEFLTYFQNEAQLEKSRLLSDRFSAERPKGSFSTLEIQRTEQGDSAMYLCASSLSSGITNNEQFFGPGTRLTVL.